Below, 10 T cell receptor beta chains from the same sample are listed, as sequenced in a study of glioma-infiltrating T cells after dendritic cell vaccination. TCRdb's table, derived via immunoSEQ multiplex PCR, lists solely in-frame clones and lacks some. The sample contains under 100,000 clones, roughly three quarters of which appear only once. The sample here was blood, taken before dendritic cell vaccination. Receptor source: a human donor with glioblastoma.

The rearrangement joins TRBV20-1 to TRBJ2-5; D is unclear. The germline V and J ends were trimmed by 2 bases and 3 bases, with 4 bases remaining between them. The germline CDR1 and CDR2 sequences are DFQATT and SNEGSKA (reference sequence). The CDR3 totals 11 residues. The CDR3 region is CSARPKETQYF. The CDR3 nucleotides are TGCAGTGCTAGACCTAAAGAGACCCAGTACTTC.

The chain links TRBV7-9 to TRBJ1-2, with 12 bases that match TRBD1. This CDR3 is built from 15 residues. Germline loops: CDR1 SEHNR, CDR2 FQNEAQ (reference sequence). With V trimmed by 3 bases and J by 8 bases, 7 bases remained unmatched. CDR3 sequence: CASSFSGQGARGYTF. The CDR3 DNA sequence: TGTGCCAGCAGCTTCTCGGGACAGGGGGCCAGGGGCTACACCTTC.

V is TRBV9 and J is TRBJ1-2; TRBD1 might be the D (5 bases). V was shortened by 6 bases and J by 5 bases, with 20 bases between the two germline ends. CDR1 is SGDLS, CDR2 YYNGEE, per germline. This CDR3 has 15 residues. CDR3 coding DNA: TGTGCCAGCACCATGACAGCGACGACGATGTATGGCTACACCTTC. Protein: CASTMTATTMYGYTF.

This chain joins TRBV9 and TRBJ2-7; TRBD2 matches at 8 bases. CDR1 and CDR2 from the germline V gene are SGDLS and YYNGEE. This CDR3 spans 14 amino acids. J gave up 5 bases and V 3 bases, and 7 bases lay outside the gene matches. CDR3 in DNA: TGTGCCAGCAGCGCAGGACTAGCCAACGACGAGCAGTACTTC. Translation: CASSAGLANDEQYF. Full variable domain (missing parts from reference TRBV9 and TRBJ2-7): DSGVTQTPKHLITATGQRVTLRCSPRSGDLSVYWYQQSLDQGLQFLIQYYNGEERAKGNILERFSAQQFPDLHSELNLSSLELGDSALYFCASSAGLANDEQYFGPGTRLTVT.

The gene calls are TRBV5-1 and TRBJ1-1, with D tentatively TRBD1 (5 bases). The CDR3 runs to 16 residues. Germline V gene data show CDR1 as SGHRS and CDR2 as YFSETQ. V lost 3 bases to trimming and J lost 1 base, with 16 bases between them. The CDR3 spells CASSSGGGSGNTEAFF. The DNA for the CDR3 is TGCGCCAGCAGCTCGGGCGGGGGTAGCGGGAACACTGAAGCTTTCTTT. Supplemented by reference TRBV5-1 and TRBJ1-1, the full variable domain reads KAGVTQTPRYLIKTRGQQVTLSCSPISGHRSVSWYQQTPGQGLQFLFEYFSETQRNKGNFPGRFSGRQFSNSRSEMNVSTLELGDSALYLCASSSGGGSGNTEAFFGQGTRLTVV.

The sample holds one count of this clone. V usage is TRBV27 and J usage is TRBJ1-2, with D hard to call. Per the germline V gene, CDR1 is MNHEY and CDR2 is SMNVEV (reference sequence). Trimming took off 5 bases at V and 1 base at J, with 11 bases between the two ends. The CDR3 covers 14 residues. CDR3 nucleotide sequence: TGTGCCAGCAGTCCGGGGTGGGGTAACTATGGCTACACCTTC. Translation gives CASSPGWGNYGYTF.

V usage is TRBV5-4 and J usage is TRBJ2-3; TRBD1 aligns across 8 bases. The CDR3 has 15 amino acids. Germline loops: CDR1 SGHNT, CDR2 YYREEE (reference sequence). Trimming removed 3 bases from V and 5 bases from J; junction bases left unmatched: 8. The CDR3 sequence is CASSSSDRGEDTQYF. As DNA, the CDR3 is TGTGCCAGCAGCTCCTCCGACAGGGGAGAAGATACGCAGTATTTT.

Points on this clone: The junction and the germline gene differ at one end; a read error may be behind it. The chain has TRBV18 and TRBJ2-7; possibly TRBD1 for D (5 bases). Germline CDR1 and CDR2: KGHSH and LQKENI. The CDR3 runs 14 residues. The DNA for the CDR3 is TGTGCCAGCTCACCACAGTCAGGGTTGGATATACCAAGGTTC. It is translated as CASSPQSGLDIPRF.

The J gene is TRBJ2-7, the V gene TRBV19, with 8 bases that match TRBD2. Germline CDR1 and CDR2: LNHDA and SQIVND (reference sequence). V lost 3 bases, J lost 2 bases, and 3 bases stayed unmatched. CDR3 size: 14 residues. The CDR3 spells CASSITSGAYEQYF. CDR3 nucleotide sequence: TGTGCCAGTAGTATTACTAGCGGAGCCTACGAGCAGTACTTC.

The V gene is TRBV6-1, the J gene TRBJ1-3; tentative D call: TRBD1 (5 bases). With 8 bases removed from V and 0 bases from J, the gap between germline ends came to 11 bases. Germline lookup yields CDR1 MNHNS and CDR2 SASEGT. There are 14 residues in the CDR3. CDR3 nucleotide sequence: TGTGCCAGCCAGAAGGGGTTCTCTGGAAACACCATATATTTT. Protein product: CASQKGFSGNTIYF.